These 27 T cell receptor beta chains were sequenced from one sample in a study of post-analysis software for immune sequencing data (dated by TCRdb to the mid-2010s). The protocol used for the library was PCR. TCRdb records Illumina HiSeq 2500 as the sequencer. To reduce PCR and sequencing biases, unique molecular identifiers were built into the TCR beta cDNA libraries. Clones were called with MiXCR by TCRdb after fastp trimmed the public reads at Q25, and only in-frame beta chains were retained. Under each unique CDR3 protein, matching rows form one entry showing the most common genes and DNA. This sample gives about 540,000 distinct CDR3 sequences in total; around 31% of them show up just once. In total, the top ten clones hold 4.5% to 7.5% of the sample. What the work shows at the level of the full study, not this receptor alone: Patients showed significantly higher frequencies than controls for about 5 TRBV segments, among them TRBV5-6, TRBV5-1 and TRBV20-1.

These receptors are not linked to any known antigen. The specimen was blood. These receptors originate from a girl between 2 and 17 years old with multiple sclerosis.

This clonotype was seen a handful of times. V usage is TRBV7-8 and J usage is TRBJ2-3, with D tentatively TRBD1 (6 bases). Looked up from germline, CDR1 is SGHVS and CDR2 is FQNEAQ. There are 16 residues in the CDR3. The V end was cut by 4 bases, the J end by 1 base, with 15 bases between. The CDR3 DNA follows: TGTGCCAGCAGCTCTCTTAGTGCAGGGGGCACAGATACGCAGTATTTT. This sequence encodes CASSSLSAGGTDTQYF.

This clonotype was picked up many times. This sequence joins TRBV7-9 and TRBJ2-7; 7 nucleotides agree with TRBD1. The CDR3 is 13 residues long. V trimming: 5 bases; J trimming: 3 bases; junction bases outside the gene matches: 4. In germline, CDR1 is SEHNR, CDR2 FQNEAQ (reference sequence). The CDR3 coding sequence is TGTGCCAGCAGCCGGGCAGGGGGCTACGAGCAGTACTTC. It is translated as CASSRAGGYEQYF.

This clonotype appeared a few times. The chain recombines TRBV7-2 with TRBJ2-5; unclear D gene. The germline gives CDR1 SGHTA, CDR2 FQGNSA. The CDR3 totals 12 residues. V lost 5 bases and J 5 bases, leaving 9 bases between the germline ends. The CDR3 sequence: CASSATRETQYF. The CDR3 nucleotides are TGTGCCAGCAGCGCCACTCGGGAGACCCAGTACTTC.

Only a few counts were recorded for this clonotype. The V and J genes are TRBV7-9 and TRBJ2-3; 7 bases match TRBD2. Germline assignment: CDR1 SEHNR and CDR2 FQNEAQ (reference sequence). The ends lost 7 bases at V and 0 bases at J; junction bases unmatched: 13. This CDR3 is 17 amino acids long. This chain's CDR3 is CASNPSGKTSSTDTQYF. The CDR3 nucleotides are TGTGCCAGCAACCCAAGCGGGAAAACCTCTAGCACAGATACGCAGTATTTT.

The J gene is TRBJ2-7, the V gene TRBV29-1, with a weak D call TRBD1 (6 bases). The CDR3 extends over 13 amino acids. Germline CDR1 SQVTM, CDR2 ANQGSEA. The germline V and J ends were trimmed by 6 bases and 2 bases, with 14 bases remaining between them. This CDR3 reads CSVTGTRTYEQYF. CDR3 nucleotide sequence: TGCAGCGTAACAGGGACACGGACCTACGAGCAGTACTTC.

Here the CDR3 reads CASSSGLSGNEQFF. In DNA, the CDR3 is TGCGCCAGCAGTTCTGGGCTTAGTGGCAATGAGCAGTTCTTC. The V call is TRBV5-1, the J call TRBJ2-1; D is unresolved. In germline, CDR1 is SGHRS, CDR2 YFSETQ. CDR3 length: 14 residues. V lost 5 bases and J 6 bases, leaving 15 bases between the germline ends. Full variable domain (outside the CDR3, taken from reference TRBV5-1 and TRBJ2-1): KAGVTQTPRYLIKTRGQQVTLSCSPISGHRSVSWYQQTPGQGLQFLFEYFSETQRNKGNFPGRFSGRQFSNSRSEMNVSTLELGDSALYLCASSSGLSGNEQFFGPGTRLTVL.

This rearrangement joins TRBV4-1 to TRBJ1-4; no clear D gene. Germline CDR1 is MGHRA and CDR2 is YSYEKL. Trimming stripped 0 bases from V and 0 bases from J, with 5 bases between. The CDR3 extends over 15 amino acids. CDR3 loop: CASSQEDATNEKLFF. The CDR3 DNA sequence: TGCGCCAGCAGCCAAGAGGATGCAACTAATGAAAAACTGTTTTTT.

This clonotype was recorded a few times. The V and J genes are TRBV15 and TRBJ2-4; D not resolved. Germline V gene lookup returns CDR1 LNHNV and CDR2 YYDKDF (reference sequence). This CDR3 is 12 amino acids long. Trimming removed 3 bases at V and 4 bases at J, with 4 bases between. In nucleotides, the CDR3 is TGTGCCACCAGCAGGGTGAAAAACATTCAGTACTTC. It yields the protein CATSRVKNIQYF.

This clonotype was observed a handful of times. The rearrangement uses TRBV6-5 and TRBJ1-6; D not certain. V was shortened by 8 bases and J by 7 bases, with 9 bases between the two germline ends. This CDR3 is built from 12 residues. Per germline, CDR1 MNHEY and CDR2 SVGAGI. In nucleotides, the CDR3 is TGTGCCAGCGGACTTATGAATTCACCCCTCCACTTT. Translation gives CASGLMNSPLHF.

This clonotype was seen ten or more times. The chain recombines TRBV29-1 with TRBJ2-7; TRBD1 might be the D (5 bases). This CDR3 has 12 residues. Trimming stripped 4 bases from V and 2 bases from J, with 9 bases between. Germline-derived CDR1 and CDR2 are SQVTM and ANQGSEA. CDR3 in DNA: TGCAGCGTTGCTGACAGCACCTACGAGCAGTACTTC. It is translated as CSVADSTYEQYF.

This clonotype was observed a handful of times. The chain is built from TRBV5-1 and TRBJ2-5; TRBD2 aligns across 14 bases. This CDR3 contains 15 residues. V dropped 7 bases and J dropped 5; count of bases not matched to a gene: 7. CDR1 is SGHRS and CDR2 is YFSETQ in the germline V gene. The CDR3 here is CASSRTSGGIETQYF. The DNA for the CDR3 is TGCGCCAGCTCCCGGACTAGCGGGGGGATTGAGACCCAGTACTTC.

The chain uses TRBV10-3 and TRBJ2-7; the match to TRBD1 covers 8 bases. The CDR3 totals 14 residues. The junction had 3 bases not matched to a gene; V was cut back by 5 bases and J by 0 bases. Per the germline V gene, CDR1 is ENHRY and CDR2 is SYGVKD. DNA for the CDR3: TGTGCCATCAGTTCGACAGGGGACTCCTACGAGCAGTACTTC. Encoded protein: CAISSTGDSYEQYF.

The rearrangement joins TRBV10-3 to TRBJ2-7, with 10 bases identical to TRBD1. Looked up from germline, CDR1 is ENHRY and CDR2 is SYGVKD. V lost 10 bases to trimming and J lost 4 bases; unmatched junction nucleotides: 4. The CDR3 has 12 amino acids. Here the CDR3 reads CATVGQGYEQYF. The CDR3 DNA reads TGTGCCACGGTGGGACAGGGGTACGAGCAGTACTTC.

This clonotype turned up a few times. The genes are TRBV10-2 and TRBJ1-1, with TRBD1 matching over 7 bases. Germline lookup yields CDR1 WSHSY and CDR2 SAAADI. The CDR3 extends over 15 amino acids. V shed 5 bases, J shed 6 bases, and the junction held 12 bases outside the gene matches. The chain's CDR3 is CASSPRTGRKPEAFF. The CDR3 DNA sequence: TGCGCCAGCAGTCCAAGGACAGGAAGAAAGCCTGAAGCTTTCTTT.

In its sample, this clonotype was seen a few times. The chain joins TRBV29-1 to TRBJ1-1; D gene uncertain. The germline V gene encodes CDR1 SQVTM and CDR2 ANQGSEA. The CDR3 spans 14 residues. V shed 3 bases and J shed 3 bases, with 14 bases lying between them. DNA for the CDR3: TGCAGCGTTGAGGCCCCCGCAGAGGACACTGAAGCTTTCTTT. The encoded protein is CSVEAPAEDTEAFF.

This clonotype was seen repeatedly, ten times or more. V usage is TRBV29-1 and J usage is TRBJ1-2, with D hard to call. V was pared by 3 bases and J by 7 bases, with 6 bases between. CDR3 length: 10 amino acids. Germline CDR1 SQVTM, CDR2 ANQGSEA. The CDR3 region is CSVDSGGYTF. In DNA, the CDR3 is TGCAGCGTTGACAGTGGTGGCTACACCTTC. The whole variable domain, remainder taken from reference TRBV29-1 and TRBJ1-2, is SAVISQKPSRDICQRGTSLTIQCQVDSQVTMMFWYRQQPGQSLTLIATANQGSEATYESGFVIDKFPISRPNLTFSTLTVSNMSPEDSSIYLCSVDSGGYTFGSGTRLTVV.

This clonotype turned up a few times. The V gene is TRBV7-9, the J gene TRBJ2-1, with no clear D. V was clipped by 5 bases and J by 15 bases, with 20 bases between them. Looked up from germline, CDR1 is SEHNR and CDR2 is FQNEAQ (reference sequence). This CDR3 has 13 residues. The CDR3: CASSPPNPSKRFF. The CDR3 DNA reads TGTGCCAGCAGCCCCCCGAACCCCAGTAAACGGTTCTTC.

The chain recombines TRBV5-1 with TRBJ2-7; D possibly corresponds to TRBD2 (6 bases). The CDR3 spans 13 residues. Germline CDR1 is SGHRS and CDR2 is YFSETQ. V lost 4 bases and J 5 bases, leaving 13 bases between the germline ends. The CDR3 reads CASSPGVGDEQYF. The DNA for the CDR3 is TGCGCCAGCAGCCCGGGGGTAGGGGACGAGCAGTACTTC. The full variable domain, completed using reference TRBV5-1 and TRBJ2-7, is KAGVTQTPRYLIKTRGQQVTLSCSPISGHRSVSWYQQTPGQGLQFLFEYFSETQRNKGNFPGRFSGRQFSNSRSEMNVSTLELGDSALYLCASSPGVGDEQYFGPGTRLTVT.

V is TRBV12-3 or TRBV12-4 and J is TRBJ2-3; D not resolved. The V end lost 6 bases, the J end lost 0 bases, and 13 bases lay between the germline ends. The CDR3 has 15 amino acids. CDR3 bases: TGTGCCAGCAGCTCCCATACTTTAAGCACAGATACGCAGTATTTT. Its protein product is CASSSHTLSTDTQYF.

This clonotype was counted only a few times. The chain carries TRBV5-1 and TRBJ1-2; D might be TRBD1 (6 bases). The CDR3 consists of 17 residues. Germline V gene data show CDR1 as SGHRS and CDR2 as YFSETQ. Trimming stripped 1 base from V and 2 bases from J, with 18 bases between. The DNA for the CDR3 is TGCGCCAGCAGCTTGAACGCCCCCCGGACAGAAAACTATGGCTACACCTTC. The encoded protein is CASSLNAPRTENYGYTF.

The rearrangement uses TRBV29-1 and TRBJ1-4, with a tentative D call TRBD1 (6 bases). Trimming shortened V by 4 bases and J by 5 bases, and 23 bases separated the two germline ends. CDR3 length equals 17 residues. Germline V gene data show CDR1 as SQVTM and CDR2 as ANQGSEA. CDR3 in amino acids: CSVAGGGGGVTNEKLFF. The CDR3 nucleotides read TGCAGCGTTGCCGGGGGCGGGGGTGGAGTAACAAATGAAAAACTGTTTTTT.

J is TRBJ1-5 and V is TRBV6-5, with D uncertain. The CDR3 length is 14 residues. Germline assignment: CDR1 MNHEY and CDR2 SVGAGI. Trimming removed 2 bases at V and 3 bases at J, with 8 bases between. CDR3 in DNA: TGTGCCAGCAGTTACAGAGAAACCAATCAGCCCCAGCATTTT. Translated: CASSYRETNQPQHF.

V gene TRBV10-3 combines with J gene TRBJ2-5, with 7 nucleotides matching TRBD2. The germline CDR1 and CDR2 sequences are ENHRY and SYGVKD. The V and J ends lost 5 bases and 2 bases, in that order; junction bases with no gene match: 11. The CDR3 sequence is 16 residues long. Here the CDR3 reads CAISRVGGGGQETQYF. The CDR3 DNA reads as TGTGCCATCAGTCGAGTGGGGGGGGGAGGTCAAGAGACCCAGTACTTC.

This clonotype was recorded once. This sequence joins TRBV20-1 and TRBJ2-5; 13 nucleotides agree with TRBD2. J was trimmed by 5 bases and V by 5 bases; bases with no gene match: 8. Per the germline V gene, CDR1 is DFQATT and CDR2 is SNEGSKA (reference sequence). There are 15 residues in the CDR3. CDR3 sequence reads: CSAQGLAGDGETQYF. The CDR3 DNA reads as TGCAGTGCTCAAGGACTAGCGGGGGATGGGGAGACCCAGTACTTC.

This clonotype was seen a handful of times. This chain connects TRBV20-1 to TRBJ2-3, with a possible D match to TRBD1 (5 bases). Germline CDR1 and CDR2: DFQATT and SNEGSKA (reference sequence). The CDR3 covers 17 residues. V gave up 4 bases and J gave up 2 bases, with 22 bases separating them. Here the CDR3 DNA reads TGCAGTGCTAAGAGGTGGGGCCCCTTAACTTCCACAGATACGCAGTATTTT. This sequence encodes CSAKRWGPLTSTDTQYF.

V and J are TRBV29-1 and TRBJ1-2; D ambiguous. Germline V lookup: CDR1 SQVTM, CDR2 ANQGSEA. The CDR3 totals 13 residues. V dropped 7 bases and J dropped 4 bases, with 16 bases sitting between them. The CDR3 region is CSAQDGVGYGYTF. In DNA, the CDR3 is TGCAGCGCGCAAGATGGGGTCGGCTATGGCTACACCTTC. Based on the CDR3 plus reference TRBV29-1 and TRBJ1-2, the full variable domain is SAVISQKPSRDICQRGTSLTIQCQVDSQVTMMFWYRQQPGQSLTLIATANQGSEATYESGFVIDKFPISRPNLTFSTLTVSNMSPEDSSIYLCSAQDGVGYGYTFGSGTRLTVV.

This clonotype turned up a few times. This rearrangement joins TRBV7-9 to TRBJ2-5, with D possibly being TRBD1 (5 bases). V lost 7 bases and J 0 bases, leaving 15 bases between the germline ends. The CDR3 runs to 15 residues. Germline CDR1 and CDR2: SEHNR and FQNEAQ (reference sequence). This CDR3 is CASTLGRANQETQYF. In DNA, the CDR3 is TGTGCCAGCACCCTCGGCAGGGCGAACCAAGAGACCCAGTACTTC.